One sample yielded the 21 T cell receptor beta chains listed below, sequenced in a study of T-cell reconstitution after alpha-beta-depleted transplantation in children. Using unique molecular identifiers, the investigators prepared the TCRbeta library. TCRdb processed the PCR reads anew with MiXCR; each CDR3 protein has one entry. The sample consists of 250,000 to 400,000 distinct CDR3 sequences, around 25% of them appearing once. This material consisted of PBMCs, mostly from graft donor cells, taken 180 days after TCRalphabeta/CD19-depleted stem cell transplant. The receptors here all came from a male patient aged 10 to 17 who had a stem cell transplant for acute lymphoblastic leukemia, so the T cells may come from the graft donor.

Comment on this clonotype: One base away lies a much larger clone, so this may be a sequencing read error. The V call is TRBV7-3, the J call TRBJ2-2; TRBD1 matches 7 bases. This CDR3 is 16 amino acids long. Germline V gene sequence: CDR1 SGHTA, CDR2 FQGTGA. The CDR3 nucleotides are TGTGCCAGCAGCCCCGGACAGGCCGCGAACGCCGGGGAGCTGTTTTTT. Amino acids: CASSPGQAANAGELFF.

This clonotype has a handful of counts. The chain has TRBV7-9 and TRBJ2-2; D is ambiguous. This CDR3 has 12 amino acids. The germline CDR1 and CDR2 sequences are SEHNR and FQNEAQ (reference sequence). With 5 bases removed from V and 8 bases from J, the gap between germline ends came to 9 bases. The CDR3, as DNA: TGTGCCAGCAGCCCCGCGTATGGGGAGCTGTTTTTT. Amino acid sequence: CASSPAYGELFF.

The CDR3 spells CASSLGQTVKNIQYF. In DNA, the CDR3 is TGTGCCAGCAGTCTCGGACAAACAGTCAAAAACATTCAGTACTTC. The chain combines TRBV7-8 with TRBJ2-4; a possible D gene is TRBD1 (5 bases). Germline V gene sequence: CDR1 SGHVS, CDR2 FQNEAQ. This CDR3 spans 15 amino acids. Trimming removed 6 bases at V and 3 bases at J, with 15 bases between.

The chain joins TRBV7-9 to TRBJ2-7; 8 bases match TRBD1. The germline V gene encodes CDR1 SEHNR and CDR2 FQNEAQ (reference sequence). This CDR3 has 16 residues. V lost 5 bases to trimming and J lost 2 bases; unmatched junction nucleotides: 11. The CDR3: CASSPTARDRPYEQYF. In nucleotides, the CDR3 is TGTGCCAGCAGCCCCACGGCCCGGGACAGGCCCTACGAGCAGTACTTC.

The chain links TRBV18 to TRBJ2-7; tentatively, D is TRBD2 (7 bases). Germline V gives CDR1 KGHSH, CDR2 LQKENI. V was pared by 4 bases and J by 2 bases, with 18 bases between. The CDR3 sequence is 16 residues long. DNA for the CDR3: TGTGCCAGCTCACTTACGGGGGGCCGAAACCCCTACGAGCAGTACTTC. It is translated as CASSLTGGRNPYEQYF.

The J gene is TRBJ2-7, the V gene TRBV27; D is perhaps TRBD2 (5 bases). V was trimmed by 7 bases and J by 3 bases, leaving 16 bases between them. In germline, CDR1 is MNHEY, CDR2 SMNVEV (reference sequence). The CDR3 loop spans 14 amino acids. The CDR3 is CASTPGNGLYEQYF. CDR3 coding DNA: TGTGCCAGCACCCCCGGAAACGGACTCTACGAGCAGTACTTC.

J is TRBJ1-1 and V is TRBV6-1; possibly TRBD1 for D (5 bases). Trimming removed 6 bases from V and 0 bases from J, with 14 bases in between. The CDR3 has 15 residues. CDR1 is MNHNS and CDR2 is SASEGT in the germline V gene. Written as DNA, the CDR3 is TGTGCCAGCAGCCCTCTATCAGGGATGAACACTGAAGCTTTCTTT. Translation gives CASSPLSGMNTEAFF.

This clonotype was observed a few times. This chain joins TRBV20-1 and TRBJ2-2, with TRBD2 matching 8 bases. Germline CDR1 DFQATT, CDR2 SNEGSKA (reference sequence). The CDR3 consists of 16 residues. The V gene end was trimmed by 6 bases and the J gene end by 6 bases; junction bases not matched to a gene: 15. CDR3 loop: CSATASGSISAGELFF. CDR3 DNA sequence: TGCAGTGCGACGGCCAGCGGGAGTATCTCCGCCGGGGAGCTGTTTTTT.

This clonotype was seen only a few times. The chain recombines TRBV7-3 with TRBJ2-1, with D tentatively TRBD1 (5 bases). Germline V gives CDR1 SGHTA, CDR2 FQGTGA. This CDR3 has 18 amino acids. Trimming removed 2 bases from V and 0 bases from J, with 17 bases in between. For the CDR3, the DNA is TGTGCCAGCAGCTTAGGACCCAGGGTTTCGGGCTCCTACAATGAGCAGTTCTTC. Its protein product is CASSLGPRVSGSYNEQFF. Filled out from reference TRBV7-3 and TRBJ2-1, the complete variable domain reads GAGVSQTPSNKVTEKGKYVELRCDPISGHTALYWYRQSLGQGPEFLIYFQGTGAADDSGLPNDRFFAVRPEGSVSTLKIQRTERGDSAVYLCASSLGPRVSGSYNEQFFGPGTRLTVL.

The sample holds a few counts of this clonotype. V is TRBV27 and J is TRBJ2-7; 9 bases align to TRBD2. V gave up 6 bases and J gave up 7 bases; unmatched junction bases: 7. Germline CDR1 is MNHEY and CDR2 is SMNVEV (reference sequence). The CDR3 contains 13 residues. CDR3 coding DNA: TGTGCCAGCAGCGGGACTAGCTCGGTAGAGCAGTACTTC. Encoded protein: CASSGTSSVEQYF.

This chain links TRBV10-3 with TRBJ1-5; the D is unclear. This CDR3 comprises 13 residues. Trimming stripped 11 bases from V and 3 bases from J, with 14 bases between. The germline V gene has CDR1 ENHRY and CDR2 SYGVKD. This chain's CDR3 is CAVHHSFNQPQHF. The CDR3 nucleotides are TGTGCCGTCCACCACAGCTTCAATCAGCCCCAGCATTTT.

The chain employs TRBV3-1 and TRBJ2-2; 9 bases are a match to TRBD2. Losses at the gene ends were 3 bases for V and 7 bases for J; bases not matched to a gene: 9. This CDR3 contains 16 residues. Per the germline V gene, CDR1 is LGHDT and CDR2 is YNNKEL (reference sequence). CDR3 loop: CASSQGLAASGGELFF. In DNA, the CDR3 is TGTGCCAGCAGCCAGGGACTAGCAGCCTCGGGCGGGGAGCTGTTTTTT.

This chain uses TRBV19 with TRBJ1-2; D call uncertain. This CDR3 contains 11 residues. Germline loops: CDR1 LNHDA, CDR2 SQIVND (reference sequence). V lost 3 bases to trimming and J lost 7 bases, with 6 bases between them. The CDR3 loop is CASSIGVGYTF. Here the CDR3 DNA reads TGTGCCAGTAGTATCGGGGTTGGCTACACCTTC.

V is TRBV20-1 and J is TRBJ2-7; 7 bases fit TRBD2. Germline CDR1 DFQATT, CDR2 SNEGSKA (reference sequence). The CDR3 loop spans 14 amino acids. V was clipped by 0 bases and J by 4 bases; unmatched bases: 6. CDR3 region: CSARDGGFLYEQYF. CDR3 nucleotides: TGCAGTGCTAGAGACGGGGGGTTCCTATACGAGCAGTACTTC.

The J gene is TRBJ2-7, the V gene TRBV5-1; 11 bases match TRBD2. From germline, CDR1 is SGHRS and CDR2 YFSETQ. The junction had 15 bases not matched to a gene; V was cut back by 4 bases and J by 6 bases. This CDR3 spans 17 amino acids. CDR3 sequence reads: CASSPGLAGGPSLEQYF. The CDR3 nucleotides read TGCGCCAGCAGCCCCGGATTAGCGGGAGGGCCGTCTCTCGAGCAGTACTTC.

This clonotype was seen a few times. The chain's CDR3 is CATSDLEGAVGELFF. CDR3 in DNA: TGTGCCACCAGTGATTTGGAAGGGGCTGTCGGGGAGCTGTTTTTT. This chain links TRBV24-1 with TRBJ2-2; a possible D gene is TRBD1 (5 bases). V lost 0 bases and J 7 bases, leaving 11 bases between the germline ends. Germline lookup yields CDR1 KGHDR and CDR2 SFDVKD. This CDR3 has 15 amino acids.

In this sample, this clonotype turned up a few times. The rearrangement links TRBV12-3 or TRBV12-4 to TRBJ2-1; 8 positions match TRBD1. V dropped 6 bases and J dropped 15; count of bases not matched to a gene: 10. CDR3 length equals 12 residues. As DNA, the CDR3 is TGTGCCAGCAGCCCAGATAGGACAGGGTTGTTCTTC. Translation gives CASSPDRTGLFF.

The sample holds a few counts of this clonotype. The chain recombines TRBV11-3 with TRBJ2-1; a possible D gene is TRBD1 (6 bases). Germline V lookup: CDR1 SGHNT, CDR2 YENEEA. V was clipped by 5 bases and J by 9 bases, with 14 bases between them. This CDR3 has 13 residues. CDR3 loop: CASSLRGVTEQFF. The CDR3 DNA reads as TGTGCCAGCAGCCTCAGGGGTGTGACTGAGCAGTTCTTC.

This clonotype was counted between two and nine times. This sequence joins TRBV7-9 and TRBJ2-7, with a tentative D call TRBD2 (6 bases). Germline loops: CDR1 SEHNR, CDR2 FQNEAQ (reference sequence). V was shortened by 4 bases and J by 4 bases, with 17 bases between the two germline ends. The CDR3 sequence is 15 residues long. In nucleotides, the CDR3 is TGTGCCAGCAGCTCGACCCCACTAGCTCCATACGAGCAGTACTTC. It translates to CASSSTPLAPYEQYF. Full variable domain (outside the CDR3, taken from reference TRBV7-9 and TRBJ2-7): DTGVSQNPRHKITKRGQNVTFRCDPISEHNRLYWYRQTLGQGPEFLTYFQNEAQLEKSRLLSDRFSAERPKGSFSTLEIQRTEQGDSAMYLCASSSTPLAPYEQYFGPGTRLTVT.

The chain recombines TRBV7-9 with TRBJ1-1; the D is unclear. The germline V and J ends were trimmed by 1 base and 0 bases, with 6 bases remaining between them. CDR1 SEHNR and CDR2 FQNEAQ come from the germline V gene (reference sequence). The CDR3 is made up of 14 amino acids. CDR3 amino acids: CASSLERMNTEAFF. The CDR3 DNA is TGTGCCAGCAGCTTAGAAAGGATGAACACTGAAGCTTTCTTT.

The rearrangement links TRBV6-6 to TRBJ2-5; possibly TRBD1 for D (5 bases). V shed 2 bases and J shed 5 bases, with 9 bases lying between them. The CDR3 is 13 amino acids. Germline V lookup: CDR1 MNHNY, CDR2 SVGAGI (reference sequence). The CDR3 is CASSYRQGETQYF. As DNA, the CDR3 is TGTGCCAGCAGTTACAGGCAGGGTGAGACCCAGTACTTC.